Below are 24 T cell receptor beta chains sequenced from a single sample in a study of OX40 agonist ivuxolimab in advanced cancers. Profiling relied on immunoSEQ multiplex PCR, and the TCRdb table lists in-frame clones only, not all of them. Of about 60,000 clones in the sample, approximately 89% are singletons; the top ten hold 5.2%. Sequencing was performed on CD4+ or CD8+ T cells sorted from blood, taken in a trial of the OX40 agonist ivuxolimab. Source of these receptors: an adult with an advanced solid tumor such as melanoma, head and neck, liver or kidney cancer.

The J gene is TRBJ1-5, the V gene TRBV5-1, with 8 positions matching TRBD1. The CDR3 is made up of 15 amino acids. Germline CDR1 SGHRS, CDR2 YFSETQ. V shed 5 bases, J shed 1 base, and the junction held 5 bases outside the gene matches. Written as DNA, the CDR3 is TGCGCCAGCAGACCAACAGGGGGGAGCAATCAGCCCCAGCATTTT. Its protein product is CASRPTGGSNQPQHF.

This chain links TRBV15 with TRBJ2-1; possibly TRBD2 for D (6 bases). The CDR3 is made up of 14 amino acids. V lost 0 bases and J 10 bases, leaving 13 bases between the germline ends. The germline gives CDR1 LNHNV, CDR2 YYDKDF (reference sequence). The DNA for the CDR3 is TGTGCCACCAGCAGAGATGGGGTGGAGGGGGAGCAGTTCTTC. Protein sequence: CATSRDGVEGEQFF.

The rearrangement joins TRBV6-6 to TRBJ1-4, with 8 bases matching TRBD1. The V gene end was trimmed by 4 bases and the J gene end by 14 bases; junction bases not matched to a gene: 9. The length of the CDR3 is 13 residues. Germline assignment: CDR1 MNHNY and CDR2 SVGAGI (reference sequence). CDR3 region: CASSSLSRGHLFF. The CDR3 region has the DNA TGTGCCAGCAGTTCACTCTCCAGGGGGCATCTGTTTTTT.

The chain carries TRBV6-6 and TRBJ1-3, with a weak D call TRBD1 (6 bases). The CDR3 consists of 15 residues. Trimming removed 4 bases at V and 0 bases at J, with 10 bases between. In germline, CDR1 is MNHNY, CDR2 SVGAGI (reference sequence). For the CDR3, the DNA is TGTGCCAGCAGTTTCACAGGGAACTCTGGAAACACCATATATTTT. Residues: CASSFTGNSGNTIYF.

The J gene is TRBJ2-1, the V gene TRBV6-5, with TRBD1 as a possible D gene (6 bases). The CDR3 spans 15 residues. The V end was cut by 5 bases, the J end by 2 bases, with 13 bases between. Germline V lookup: CDR1 MNHEY, CDR2 SVGAGI. The chain's CDR3 is CASSPDRSPYNEQFF. Here the CDR3 DNA reads TGTGCCAGCAGTCCGGACAGATCGCCCTACAATGAGCAGTTCTTC.

CDR3 amino acids: CAAGEGNYGYTF. In DNA form, the CDR3 reads TGTGCCGCGGGGGAGGGGAACTATGGCTACACCTTC. V and J are TRBV7-8 and TRBJ1-2; D might be TRBD1 (5 bases). V dropped 11 bases and J dropped 2 bases, with 12 bases sitting between them. Germline loops: CDR1 SGHVS, CDR2 FQNEAQ. The CDR3 contains 12 residues.

This sequence joins TRBV18 and TRBJ2-7, with D tentatively TRBD1 (6 bases). Germline CDR1 and CDR2: KGHSH and LQKENI. Between the trimmed V and J ends, which lost 5 bases and 5 bases, there was a span of 13 bases. The CDR3 is 13 residues long. The CDR3 loop reads CASSTQGSNEQYF. CDR3 nucleotides: TGTGCCAGCTCAACTCAGGGGTCCAACGAGCAGTACTTC.

CDR3 sequence (DNA): TGCGCCAGCAGCCAACCTGACAGACCCCAAGAGACCCAGTACTTC. This gives the protein CASSQPDRPQETQYF. This sequence joins TRBV4-1 and TRBJ2-5, with D possibly being TRBD1 (5 bases). The CDR3 is made up of 15 amino acids. V lost 2 bases to trimming and J lost 1 base, with 11 bases between them. Germline CDR1 MGHRA, CDR2 YSYEKL.

The V and J genes are TRBV10-1 and TRBJ2-3; maybe TRBD1 (6 bases). The V gene's germline CDR1 is WNHNN and CDR2 SYGVQD (reference sequence). The CDR3 extends over 14 amino acids. Between the trimmed V and J ends, which lost 5 bases and 1 base, there was a span of 10 bases. The CDR3 region is CASSWGRGTDTQYF. In DNA form, the CDR3 reads TGCGCCAGCAGTTGGGGGCGGGGCACAGATACGCAGTATTTT.

CDR3 in amino acids: CASSYGTDAYEQYF. Written as DNA, the CDR3 is TGTGCCAGCAGTTACGGGACAGATGCCTACGAGCAGTACTTC. The rearrangement links TRBV6-5 to TRBJ2-7, with 7 bases that match TRBD1. This CDR3 region has 14 residues. Germline values: CDR1 MNHEY, CDR2 SVGAGI. V shed 2 bases and J 2 bases; nucleotides not matched to a gene: 3.

The V gene is TRBV9, the J gene TRBJ1-2; D gene uncertain. The length of the CDR3 is 12 residues. Germline V gene sequence: CDR1 SGDLS, CDR2 YYNGEE. The V and J ends lost 4 bases and 5 bases respectively, with 9 bases between them. CDR3 amino acids: CASSLDGYGYTF. CDR3 coding DNA: TGTGCCAGCAGCCTTGATGGGTATGGCTACACCTTC.

The rearrangement links TRBV27 to TRBJ2-7; 7 nucleotides align to TRBD1. Unmatched junction bases numbered 5, after V lost 4 bases and J lost 5 bases. The CDR3 runs 13 residues. The germline V gene encodes CDR1 MNHEY and CDR2 SMNVEV (reference sequence). This chain's CDR3 is CASSSRTGHEQYF. The CDR3 DNA is TGTGCCAGCAGTTCCCGGACAGGCCACGAGCAGTACTTC.

This chain links TRBV4-1 with TRBJ2-5, with 12 bases lining up with TRBD2. This CDR3 is 20 amino acids long. Germline lookup yields CDR1 MGHRA and CDR2 YSYEKL. With V trimmed by 3 bases and J by 4 bases, 18 bases remained unmatched. Written as DNA, the CDR3 is TGCGCCAGCAGCCATAACCCACCGGGACTAGCGGGCCGAACTGGAGAGACCCAGTACTTC. Translating it yields CASSHNPPGLAGRTGETQYF.

This clone occurred once. The V and J genes are TRBV7-9 and TRBJ2-2, with D maybe TRBD1 (6 bases). The germline gives CDR1 SEHNR, CDR2 FQNEAQ (reference sequence). CDR3 length equals 17 residues. Deletions cut 4 bases from V and 7 bases from J, with 22 bases between. The CDR3 sequence: CASSSPFIAGVIGELFF. CDR3 nucleotide sequence: TGTGCCAGCAGCTCCCCATTTATAGCAGGGGTTATCGGGGAGCTGTTTTTT.

The count of this clone is one. V usage is TRBV6-1 and J usage is TRBJ1-5; D gene uncertain. Germline V CDR1 and CDR2: MNHNS, SASEGT. The CDR3 runs to 16 residues. The ends were cut back, 2 bases at V and 6 bases at J, with 17 bases in the middle. The CDR3 DNA reads as TGTGCCAGCAGTGAAATTATAGACCGGCTAGGTCAGCCCCAGCATTTT. The encoded protein is CASSEIIDRLGQPQHF.

This sequence joins TRBV5-1 and TRBJ2-3; unclear D gene. Germline CDR1 is SGHRS and CDR2 is YFSETQ. This CDR3 contains 17 residues. V was cut by 1 base and J by 5 bases, with 20 bases left in between. CDR3 residues: CASSLLGYRKEGDTQYF. CDR3 sequence (DNA): TGCGCCAGCAGCTTGTTGGGCTACCGTAAGGAAGGAGATACGCAGTATTTT.

V and J are TRBV6-1 and TRBJ1-4, with D perhaps matching TRBD1 (6 bases). The CDR3 loop spans 14 amino acids. The V gene's germline CDR1 is MNHNS and CDR2 SASEGT. Trimming cost V 7 bases and J 8 bases, with 17 bases left between them. The CDR3 DNA reads TGTGCCAGCACCAAGACCCAGGGGACAGAAAAACTGTTTTTT. It is translated as CASTKTQGTEKLFF.

V and J are TRBV12-2 and TRBJ2-1; the D call in the table, TRBD2, was not verified against the DNA. TRBV12-2 is reported as a pseudogene. The CDR3 runs 19 residues. The CDR3 nucleotides are TGTGCAAGTCGCTTAGGACTCAATACGGGGTCAAGTGGCGACAATGAGCAGTTCTTC. The encoded protein is CASRLGLNTGSSGDNEQFF.

This chain joins TRBV5-5 and TRBJ1-2, with unresolved D. Per the germline V gene, CDR1 is SGHKS and CDR2 is YYEKEE (reference sequence). The V end lost 4 bases, the J end lost 8 bases, and 15 bases lay between the germline ends. The CDR3 totals 13 residues. DNA of the CDR3: TGTGCCAGCAGCAGCGGTTCTATAGGAGGCTACACCTTC. Protein: CASSSGSIGGYTF.

The genes are TRBV19 and TRBJ1-2; D ambiguous. Trimming pared 3 bases from V and 7 bases from J, leaving 12 bases between. In germline, CDR1 is LNHDA, CDR2 SQIVND (reference sequence). CDR3 length: 13 amino acids. Written as DNA, the CDR3 is TGTGCCAGTAGTATCCCCTACGTCGGTGGCTACACCTTC. It specifies CASSIPYVGGYTF.

The genes are TRBV28 and TRBJ2-3; maybe TRBD2 (6 bases). The CDR3 is 16 residues long. V lost 7 bases and J lost 2, with 19 bases in between. CDR1 is MDHEN and CDR2 is SYDVKM in the germline V gene. Here the CDR3 DNA reads TGTGCCAGCACCGAGACTAGAGGCGATTCCACAGATACGCAGTATTTT. Translation gives CASTETRGDSTDTQYF.

The rearrangement joins TRBV5-6 to TRBJ2-5, with 8 bases fitting TRBD1. Germline V gene sequence: CDR1 SGHDT, CDR2 YYEEEE. This CDR3 has 15 residues. Trimming took 4 bases from V and 5 from J; bases not matched to a gene: 10. In DNA, the CDR3 is TGTGCCAGCAGCACGACCAGGACAGGGCGGGAGACCCAGTACTTC. Translated: CASSTTRTGRETQYF.

For this clone: Since the CDR3 does not end with the conserved phenylalanine or tryptophan, this likely comes from a read error. The DNA is omitted, as the CDR3 cannot be located on it reliably, and the CDR3 follows TCRdb's listing. The gene calls are TRBV10-3 and TRBJ1-3. The CDR3 is made up of 9 amino acids, end residues included. The germline V gene encodes CDR1 ENHRY and CDR2 SYGVKD. The CDR3 loop reads CASSYRLES.

The chain uses TRBV10-3 and TRBJ2-1; tentatively, D is TRBD2 (6 bases). The CDR3 has 16 amino acids. V shed 3 bases and J shed 3 bases, with 15 bases lying between them. Per the germline V gene, CDR1 is ENHRY and CDR2 is SYGVKD. CDR3: CAISDSREASYNEQFF. The CDR3 DNA is TGTGCCATCAGTGATAGCAGGGAGGCAAGCTACAATGAGCAGTTCTTC.